This entry is about one TCR beta chain. These data belong to a study of blood T cells in healthy people across ages. Germline V gene sequence: CDR1 SGHDN, CDR2 FVKESK. This CDR3 has 13 residues. V was shortened by 0 bases and J by 3 bases, with 6 bases between the two germline ends. With a J-beta primer mix and a sample-barcoded 5' primer, a second PCR ran about 6 to 11 cycles. TCRdb reprocessed the 5' RACE reads with MiXCR, giving one entry per CDR3 protein. Of some 1.5 million distinct CDR3 sequences listed, over 25% are singletons. Peripheral blood, roughly 9.1 milliliters per donor, was collected. The receptor was derived from a woman in her twenties or thirties in good health. This chain uses TRBV14 with TRBJ2-7; the D is unclear. The specimen was blood. CDR3 sequence: CASSQEVLYEQYF. CDR3 DNA: TGTGCCAGCAGCCAAGAGGTGCTCTACGAGCAGTACTTC.